This entry concerns a single T cell receptor beta chain. The target antigen is unknown. The record originates from a study of cytomegalovirus exposure and HLA in healthy donors. Study at large: Early released data comprised approximately 85 million unique TCRs from HLA-typed donors.

Amplification used 60 Vbeta primers and 13 Jbeta primers. Measured with immunoSEQ multiplex PCR; TCRdb has only the in-frame clones, and not every one. The table shows around 150,000 clones, with about 64% occurring only once. V dropped 0 bases and J dropped 8; count of bases not matched to a gene: 4. Per germline, CDR1 KGHSH and CDR2 LQKENI. The CDR3 runs 15 residues. Study conclusions and caveats: A missense variant in DCLRE1C was later tied to TCR beta V- and J-gene trimming. Owing to their indistinguishability, certain V segments, notably TRBV6-2 and TRBV6-3, were excluded. Per a prior analysis, the majority of TCR beta V segments were productive roughly 87% or roughly 30% of the time.

The chain carries TRBV18 and TRBJ2-4, with 10 bases identical to TRBD1. Sample: PBMCs. This receptor was identified in an older woman in good health and CMV-seropositive. CDR3 nucleotides: TGTGCCAGCTCACCACCTCCGGGACAGGGGCACATTCAGTACTTC. Its translation is CASSPPPGQGHIQYF.